Below, 13 T cell receptor beta chains from the same sample are listed, as sequenced in a study of T cells after posttransplantation cyclophosphamide. Using immunoSEQ multiplex PCR, the repertoire was profiled, and TCRdb retains in-frame clones only, with some absent. Of over 10,000 clones in the sample, 75% to 85% are singletons; the top ten hold roughly 3.7%. Methotrexate plus calcineurin inhibitor accompanied controls' myeloablative marrow transplants; sampling was 1 year later. This specimen consisted of PBMCs, obtained 350 to 400 days after allogeneic stem cell transplant with calcineurin inhibitor and methotrexate. The receptor set was obtained from a male patient between 25 and 39 years old who received an allogeneic stem cell transplant from an unrelated donor, was CMV-positive, and had acute GVHD only. A share of the T cells may be of graft donor origin.

The V and J genes are TRBV6-6 and TRBJ2-4; D may be TRBD1 (6 bases). CDR3 length: 14 amino acids. Germline V gene sequence: CDR1 MNHNY, CDR2 SVGAGI (reference sequence). V lost 7 bases, J lost 7 bases, and 17 bases lay in between. The CDR3 loop is CASILGGRGNIQYF. CDR3 DNA sequence: TGTGCCAGCATTCTCGGAGGAAGGGGGAACATTCAGTACTTC.

A single count supports this clone. V is TRBV9 and J is TRBJ1-4; no reliable D call. Germline assignment: CDR1 SGDLS and CDR2 YYNGEE. Trimming cost V 0 bases and J 3 bases, with 12 bases left between them. The CDR3 contains 16 residues. CDR3 coding DNA: TGTGCCAGCAGCGTAGGAGTAGGGAGTTCTAATGAAAAACTGTTTTTT. Translated, it gives CASSVGVGSSNEKLFF.

The chain has TRBV5-6 and TRBJ2-7, with D possibly matching TRBD1 (5 bases). V lost 0 bases, J lost 0 bases, and 7 bases lay in between. The CDR3 runs 14 residues. From germline, CDR1 is SGHDT and CDR2 YYEEEE. CDR3 nucleotides: TGTGCCAGCAGCTTGGGCCAGGGCTCCTACGAGCAGTACTTC. Residues: CASSLGQGSYEQYF.

This rearrangement joins TRBV19 to TRBJ2-2, with D perhaps matching TRBD2 (6 bases). V lost 7 bases and J lost 1, with 16 bases in between. Germline V gene lookup returns CDR1 LNHDA and CDR2 SQIVND (reference sequence). The CDR3 contains 16 residues. DNA of the CDR3: TGTGCCAGTAAAAGTTCAGGGACTCTGAACACCGGGGAGCTGTTTTTT. Its protein is CASKSSGTLNTGELFF.

The chain couples TRBV4-1 to TRBJ1-2; no reliable D call. The CDR3 contains 12 residues. The V end was cut by 1 base, the J end by 4 bases, with 4 bases between. The V gene's germline CDR1 is MGHRA and CDR2 YSYEKL. The CDR3, as DNA: TGCGCCAGCAGCCAAGCGGGCTATGGCTACACCTTC. Its translation is CASSQAGYGYTF.

V is TRBV28 and J is TRBJ2-3, with 9 bases that match TRBD2. V gave up 2 bases and J gave up 3 bases; unmatched junction bases: 9. The CDR3 loop spans 17 amino acids. Germline V lookup: CDR1 MDHEN, CDR2 SYDVKM. The DNA of the CDR3 is TGTGCCAGCAGTTTAACAGGTCTAGCGGGACGAACAGATACGCAGTATTTT. This sequence encodes CASSLTGLAGRTDTQYF. Full variable domain (outside the CDR3, taken from reference TRBV28 and TRBJ2-3): DVKVTQSSRYLVKRTGEKVFLECVQDMDHENMFWYRQDPGLGLRLIYFSYDVKMKEKGDIPEGYSVSREKKERFSLILESASTNQTSMYLCASSLTGLAGRTDTQYFGPGTRLTVL.

The J gene is TRBJ2-7, the V gene TRBV7-9; D may be TRBD1 (6 bases). CDR1 SEHNR and CDR2 FQNEAQ come from the germline V gene (reference sequence). This CDR3 is 14 amino acids long. V was pared by 5 bases and J by 5 bases, with 16 bases between. As DNA, the CDR3 is TGTGCCAGCAGCCTAGGGACAAGACCCGACGAGCAGTACTTC. Its translation is CASSLGTRPDEQYF.

The genes are TRBV19 and TRBJ1-1, with D maybe TRBD1 (6 bases). The CDR3 spans 16 residues. Trimming stripped 10 bases from V and 1 base from J, with 22 bases between. Germline values: CDR1 LNHDA, CDR2 SQIVND (reference sequence). The CDR3 nucleotides are TGTGCCAATCCTACAGGGTCAGTAATAAGGAACACTGAAGCTTTCTTT. This sequence encodes CANPTGSVIRNTEAFF.

This clone was seen just once. The chain couples TRBV27 to TRBJ2-1; D gene uncertain. V lost 2 bases and J lost 5, with 10 bases in between. CDR3 length: 14 residues. The germline V gene has CDR1 MNHEY and CDR2 SMNVEV (reference sequence). CDR3: CASSLRVANNEQFF. As DNA, the CDR3 is TGTGCCAGCAGTTTACGGGTGGCTAACAATGAGCAGTTCTTC.

V gene TRBV5-4 combines with J gene TRBJ2-7; 14 nucleotides match TRBD2. CDR1 is SGHNT and CDR2 is YYREEE in the germline V gene (reference sequence). This CDR3 is built from 19 residues. With 3 bases clipped from V and 6 bases from J, the junction kept 17 bases outside the gene matches. For the CDR3, the DNA is TGTGCCAGCAGCTCCAGGCGACTAGCGGGGGGGACGACTCGCACCGAGCAGTACTTC. Amino acid sequence: CASSSRRLAGGTTRTEQYF.

The DNA for the CDR3 is TGTGCCAGCAGTACCAGGGACAGGGGGGCCGAGCAGTACTTC. It encodes CASSTRDRGAEQYF. V is TRBV27 and J is TRBJ2-7; 11 bases line up with TRBD1. The CDR3 extends over 14 amino acids. Unmatched junction bases numbered 6, after V lost 5 bases and J lost 6 bases. Germline-derived CDR1 and CDR2 are MNHEY and SMNVEV (reference sequence).

CDR3 nucleotide sequence: TGTGCCAGCAGCCATAACGGCGAGCAGTACTTC. Translated: CASSHNGEQYF. The J gene is TRBJ2-7, the V gene TRBV11-1; D remains unclear. CDR3 length: 11 residues. V lost 5 bases to trimming and J lost 6 bases, with 8 bases between them. Germline V gene lookup returns CDR1 SGHAT and CDR2 FQDESV (reference sequence).

The chain joins TRBV7-9 to TRBJ1-2, with D perhaps TRBD1 (5 bases). Germline V gene sequence: CDR1 SEHNR, CDR2 FQNEAQ (reference sequence). CDR3 length equals 14 residues. Between the trimmed V and J ends, which lost 3 bases and 2 bases, there was a span of 10 bases. CDR3 region: CASSLDTSNYGYTF. The CDR3 nucleotides are TGTGCCAGCAGCTTGGACACATCAAACTATGGCTACACCTTC.